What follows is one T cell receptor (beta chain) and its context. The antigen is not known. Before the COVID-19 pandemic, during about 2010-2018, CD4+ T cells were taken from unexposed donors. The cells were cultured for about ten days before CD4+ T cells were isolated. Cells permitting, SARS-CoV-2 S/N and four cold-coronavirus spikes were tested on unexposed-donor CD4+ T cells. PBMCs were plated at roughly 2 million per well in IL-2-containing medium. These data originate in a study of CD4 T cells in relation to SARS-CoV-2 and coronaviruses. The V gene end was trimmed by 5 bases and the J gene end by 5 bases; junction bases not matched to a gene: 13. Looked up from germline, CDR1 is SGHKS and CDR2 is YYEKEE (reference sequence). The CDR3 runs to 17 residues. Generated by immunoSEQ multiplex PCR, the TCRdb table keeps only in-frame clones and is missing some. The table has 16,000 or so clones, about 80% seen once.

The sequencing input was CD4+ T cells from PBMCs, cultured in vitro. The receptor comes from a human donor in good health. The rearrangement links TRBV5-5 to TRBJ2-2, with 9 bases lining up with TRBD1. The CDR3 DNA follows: TGTGCCAGCAGTTCCAACCCGGGACAGGGTCGGACCGGGGAGCTGTTTTTT. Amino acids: CASSSNPGQGRTGELFF.